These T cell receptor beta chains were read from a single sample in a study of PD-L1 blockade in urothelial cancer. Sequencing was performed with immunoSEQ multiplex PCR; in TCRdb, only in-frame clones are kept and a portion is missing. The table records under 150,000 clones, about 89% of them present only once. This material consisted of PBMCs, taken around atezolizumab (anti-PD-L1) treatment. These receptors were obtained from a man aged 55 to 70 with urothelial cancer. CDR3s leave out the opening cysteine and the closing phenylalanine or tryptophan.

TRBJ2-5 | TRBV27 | ASRTGVRGGQETQY
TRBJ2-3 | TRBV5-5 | ASSSLLSSADTQY
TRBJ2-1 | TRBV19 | ASRGVGSGNEQF
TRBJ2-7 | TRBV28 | ASSLTGVAYEQY
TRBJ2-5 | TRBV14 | ASSQLAQLQETQY
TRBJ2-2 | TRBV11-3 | ASSLGVSDRTGELF
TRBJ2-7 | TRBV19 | ASTTGGSEQY
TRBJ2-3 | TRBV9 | ASSVGDGLAASTDTQY
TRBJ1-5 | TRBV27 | ASSLFGRGSNQPQH
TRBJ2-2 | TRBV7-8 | ASSPIAGGNTGELF
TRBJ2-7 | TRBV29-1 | SVKDSPFDEQY
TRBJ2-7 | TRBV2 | ASSVQGVASYEQY
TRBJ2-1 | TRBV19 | ASSSHRDYYNEQF
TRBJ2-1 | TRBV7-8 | ASSWPRGSGLSNNEQF
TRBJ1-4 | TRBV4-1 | ASSQDRGPNEKLF
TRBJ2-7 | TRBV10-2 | ASNQPGTGYNEQY